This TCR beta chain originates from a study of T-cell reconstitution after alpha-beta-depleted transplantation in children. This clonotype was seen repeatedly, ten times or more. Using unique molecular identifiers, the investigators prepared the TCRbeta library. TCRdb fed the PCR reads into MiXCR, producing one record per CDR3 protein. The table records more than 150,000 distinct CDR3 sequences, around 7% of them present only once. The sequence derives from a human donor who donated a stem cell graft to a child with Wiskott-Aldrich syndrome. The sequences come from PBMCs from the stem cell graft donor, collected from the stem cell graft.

The CDR3 DNA is TGCGCCAGCAGCTTCGTCTCGAACACCGGGGAGCTGTTTTTT. Translation: CASSFVSNTGELFF. The chain combines TRBV5-1 with TRBJ2-2; no firm D call. CDR3 length: 14 amino acids. Germline assignment: CDR1 SGHRS and CDR2 YFSETQ. V lost 2 bases and J 0 bases, leaving 5 bases between the germline ends.